One sample yielded the 10 T cell receptor beta chains listed below, sequenced in a study of cytomegalovirus exposure and HLA in healthy donors. 13 Jbeta primers and 60 Vbeta primers were used for the PCR. The assay was immunoSEQ multiplex PCR, and TCRdb's table has in-frame clones only and misses some. In the table there are about 160,000 clones, around 79% of which are singletons. The sequenced material came from PBMCs. These receptors came from a man in his fifties or sixties in good health and CMV-seropositive.

This sequence joins TRBV6-5 and TRBJ2-7; D perhaps matches TRBD1 (5 bases). Trimming shortened V by 5 bases and J by 4 bases, and 15 bases separated the two germline ends. CDR3 length: 14 amino acids. Germline CDR1 MNHEY, CDR2 SVGAGI. CDR3 sequence: CASSRQSLSYEQYF. CDR3 DNA sequence: TGTGCCAGCAGTAGACAGTCTTTAAGTTACGAGCAGTACTTC.

In DNA form, the CDR3 reads TGTGCCAGCTCTCGCCGGGAGCGGGAGGACACAGATACGCAGTATTTT. This sequence encodes CASSRREREDTDTQYF. The rearrangement joins TRBV25-1 to TRBJ2-3; 9 nucleotides agree with TRBD2. Germline V gives CDR1 MGHDK, CDR2 SYGVNS. V lost 8 bases and J lost 2; bases outside the gene matches: 11. The CDR3 contains 16 residues.

The chain is built from TRBV29-1 and TRBJ2-5; D possibly corresponds to TRBD2 (5 bases). The CDR3 is 12 residues long. CDR1 and CDR2 (germline): SQVTM, ANQGSEA. V gave up 8 bases and J gave up 2 bases, with 12 bases separating them. The DNA of the CDR3 is TGCAGCTCGGCCGGAGGTCAAGAGACCCAGTACTTC. Encoded protein: CSSAGGQETQYF.

In regard to this clone: The junction departs from germline at one end; a sequencing error may be responsible. The chain links TRBV6-5 to TRBJ2-5; 7 bases line up with TRBD1. Matching the DNA end better, TRBJ2-7 makes the J call doubtful. CDR1 and CDR2 from the germline V gene are MNHEY and SVGAGI. This CDR3 contains 13 residues. The CDR3 sequence: CASSNSRDSEQYF. DNA of the CDR3: TGTGCCAGCAGTAACTCCCGGGACAGCGAGCAGTACTTC.

The J gene is TRBJ2-1, the V gene TRBV27, with D possibly TRBD2 on 6 matching bases. This CDR3 comprises 15 residues. From germline, CDR1 is MNHEY and CDR2 SMNVEV (reference sequence). V lost 2 bases, J lost 4 bases, and 12 bases lay in between. The CDR3 DNA sequence: TGTGCCAGCAGTTTAGCAGCGGGTGATTACAATGAGCAGTTCTTC. Translated, it gives CASSLAAGDYNEQFF.

The chain carries TRBV10-3 and TRBJ2-1, with TRBD2 matching over 10 bases. Trimming at V came to 4 bases and at J to 9 bases, leaving 6 bases not matched to a gene. Germline V lookup: CDR1 ENHRY, CDR2 SYGVKD. The CDR3 is made up of 14 amino acids. CDR3 bases: TGTGCCATCAGTGGTAGCGGGAGGTGGAGTGAGCAGTTCTTC. It is translated as CAISGSGRWSEQFF.

The chain couples TRBV5-3 to TRBJ2-7; 11 bases are a match to TRBD1. TRBV5-3 belongs to the ORF category, with a function that is uncertain. The V segment lost 0 bases and the J segment 4 bases; nucleotides outside the gene matches: 6. The CDR3 spans 16 residues. The CDR3 nucleotides read TGTGCCAGAAGCTTGGTTCGGACAGGGGGCCCGTACGAGCAGTACTTC. It codes for CARSLVRTGGPYEQYF.

The chain carries TRBV6-5 and TRBJ2-7, with 9 bases identical to TRBD2. There are 14 residues in the CDR3. Losses at the gene ends were 5 bases for V and 6 bases for J; bases not matched to a gene: 8. From germline, CDR1 is MNHEY and CDR2 SVGAGI. CDR3 protein: CASSKGLAASEQYF. In DNA form, the CDR3 reads TGTGCCAGCAGTAAGGGACTAGCCGCAAGCGAGCAGTACTTC.

A single count supports this clone. The chain couples TRBV5-1 to TRBJ2-2, with D perhaps TRBD2 (6 bases). Germline CDR1 and CDR2: SGHRS and YFSETQ. The CDR3 sequence is 16 residues long. Trimming left V 1 base short and J 2 bases short, with 12 bases between. The CDR3 nucleotides are TGCGCCAGCAGCTTGCAGGCTAGCGCCAACACCGGGGAGCTGTTTTTT. As protein: CASSLQASANTGELFF.

This chain links TRBV6-1 with TRBJ1-4; D unresolved. The germline V gene encodes CDR1 MNHNS and CDR2 SASEGT. The CDR3 consists of 14 residues. The V end lost 7 bases, the J end lost 7 bases, and 16 bases lay between the germline ends. The CDR3 bases are TGTGCCAGCACTGAGCCTGGTACGGGTGAAAAACTGTTTTTT. Protein product: CASTEPGTGEKLFF.